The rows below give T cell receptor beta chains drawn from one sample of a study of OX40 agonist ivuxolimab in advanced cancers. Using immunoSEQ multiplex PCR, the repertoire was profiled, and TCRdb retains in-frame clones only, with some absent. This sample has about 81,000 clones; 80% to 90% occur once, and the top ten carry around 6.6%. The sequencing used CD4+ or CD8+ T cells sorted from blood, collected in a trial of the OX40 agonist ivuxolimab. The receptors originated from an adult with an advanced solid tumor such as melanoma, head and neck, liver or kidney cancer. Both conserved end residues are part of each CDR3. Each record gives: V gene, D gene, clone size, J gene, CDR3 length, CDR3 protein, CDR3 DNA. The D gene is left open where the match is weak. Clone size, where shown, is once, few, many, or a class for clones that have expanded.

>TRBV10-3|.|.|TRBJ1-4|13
CAISESNGEKLFF
TGTGCCATCAGTGAGTCGAATGGGGAAAAACTGTTTTTT
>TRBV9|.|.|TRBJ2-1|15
CASSWDLSSYNEQFF
TGTGCCAGCAGCTGGGACTTAAGCTCCTACAATGAGCAGTTCTTC
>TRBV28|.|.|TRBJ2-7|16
CASSLEVWGGTGEQYF
TGTGCCAGCAGTTTGGAGGTTTGGGGAGGAACTGGCGAGCAGTACTTC
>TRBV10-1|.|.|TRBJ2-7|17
CASIKGRGGRGIYEQYF
TGCGCCAGCATTAAGGGGAGGGGAGGGAGGGGGATCTACGAGCAGTACTTC
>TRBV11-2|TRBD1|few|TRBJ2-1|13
CASSLEAAGGQFF
TGTGCCAGCAGCTTAGAGGCCGCAGGGGGGCAGTTCTTC
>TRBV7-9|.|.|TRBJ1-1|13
CASSRTTNTEAFF
TGTGCCAGCAGCCGAACCACGAACACTGAAGCTTTCTTT
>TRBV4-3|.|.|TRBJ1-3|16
CASSPDSGGGGNTIYF
TGCGCCAGCAGCCCGGACTCGGGGGGCGGTGGAAACACCATATATTTT
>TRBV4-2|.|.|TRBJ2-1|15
CASSQTTVWDNEQFF
TGTGCCAGCAGCCAGACTACCGTCTGGGACAATGAGCAGTTCTTC
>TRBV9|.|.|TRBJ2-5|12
CASSEGRETQYF
TGTGCCAGCTCGGAGGGCCGGGAGACCCAGTACTTC
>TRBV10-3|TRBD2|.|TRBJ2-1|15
CAIRSGTSGYNEQFF
TGTGCCATCAGGAGCGGGACTAGCGGGTACAATGAGCAGTTCTTC
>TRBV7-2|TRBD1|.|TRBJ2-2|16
CASSLAGTGGTGELFF
TGTGCCAGCAGCTTAGCGGGGACAGGCGGAACCGGGGAGCTGTTTTTT
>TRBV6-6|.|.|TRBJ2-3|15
CASRYSNLAADTQYF
TGTGCCAGCAGATATAGCAACTTAGCCGCAGATACGCAGTATTTT
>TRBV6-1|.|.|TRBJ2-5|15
CASSESWTDQETQYF
TGTGCCAGCAGTGAATCGTGGACGGATCAAGAGACCCAGTACTTC
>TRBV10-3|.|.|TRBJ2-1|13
CAISEISRDEQFF
TGTGCCATCAGTGAGATCTCCCGGGATGAGCAGTTCTTC
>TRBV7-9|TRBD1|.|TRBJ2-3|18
CASSFLRDRGRGTDTQYF
TGTGCCAGCAGCTTCCTCCGGGACAGGGGGCGCGGGACAGATACGCAGTATTTT
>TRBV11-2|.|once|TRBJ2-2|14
CASSLVRGPGELFF
TGTGCCAGCAGCTTAGTACGGGGACCCGGGGAGCTGTTTTTT
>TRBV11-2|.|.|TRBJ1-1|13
CASSDIPGTEAFF
TGTGCCAGCAGCGACATTCCGGGCACTGAAGCTTTCTTT
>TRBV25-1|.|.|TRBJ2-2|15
CASTPRAGGSGELFF
TGTGCCAGCACCCCTAGAGCAGGAGGTAGCGGGGAGCTGTTTTTT
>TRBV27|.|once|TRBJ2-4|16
CASSPTAIRSGNIQYF
TGTGCCAGCAGTCCGACGGCGATCAGGTCCGGGAACATTCAGTACTTC
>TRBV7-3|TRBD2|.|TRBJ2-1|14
CASSLRTSDNEQFF
TGTGCCAGCAGCTTAAGGACTAGCGACAATGAGCAGTTCTTC
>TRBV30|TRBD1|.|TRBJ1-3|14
CAWTVPGQGNTIYF
TGTGCCTGGACCGTTCCGGGACAGGGAAACACCATATATTTT
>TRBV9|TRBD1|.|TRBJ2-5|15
CASSGGQGWVETQYF
TGTGCCAGCAGCGGGGGACAGGGTTGGGTAGAGACCCAGTACTTC
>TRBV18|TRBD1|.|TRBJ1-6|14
CASSLGQPNSPLHF
TGTGCCAGCTCATTGGGACAGCCAAATTCACCCCTCCACTTT
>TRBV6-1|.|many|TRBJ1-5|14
CASSTTGGSQPQHF
TGTGCCAGCTCAACCACCGGGGGAAGTCAGCCCCAGCATTTT
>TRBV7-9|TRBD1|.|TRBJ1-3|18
CASSFPPGGGISGNTIYF
TGTGCCAGCAGCTTTCCCCCAGGGGGGGGGATCTCTGGAAACACCATATATTTT
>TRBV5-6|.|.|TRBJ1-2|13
CASSLWNSHGYTF
TGTGCCAGCAGCTTGTGGAACAGCCATGGCTACACCTTC
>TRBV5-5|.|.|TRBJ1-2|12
CASSLEMYGYTF
TGTGCCAGCAGCTTAGAGATGTATGGCTACACCTTC
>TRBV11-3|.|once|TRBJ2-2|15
CASSLLGANTGELFF
TGTGCCAGCAGCTTACTGGGCGCGAACACCGGGGAGCTGTTTTTT
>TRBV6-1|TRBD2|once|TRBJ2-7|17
CASSDKLAGRLSREQYF
TGTGCCAGCAGTGATAAACTAGCGGGACGCCTAAGCCGGGAGCAGTACTTC
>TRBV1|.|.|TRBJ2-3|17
CTSSRLAGGPNTDTQYF
TGCACCAGCAGCCGACTAGCGGGAGGGCCGAACACAGATACGCAGTATTTT
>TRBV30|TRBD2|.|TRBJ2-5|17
CAWRGLAGVSYQETQYF
TGTGCCTGGAGAGGACTAGCGGGAGTCTCCTACCAAGAGACCCAGTACTTC
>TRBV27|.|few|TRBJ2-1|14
CASSIKDSYNEQFF
TGTGCCAGTTCTATAAAAGACTCCTACAATGAGCAGTTCTTC
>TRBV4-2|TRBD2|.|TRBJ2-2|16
CASSQVIAGVTGELFF
TGTGCCAGCAGCCAAGTTATAGCGGGGGTGACCGGGGAGCTGTTTTTT
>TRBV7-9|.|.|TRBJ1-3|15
CASTKSGSSGNTIYF
TGTGCCAGCACCAAATCCGGGAGCTCTGGAAACACCATATATTTT
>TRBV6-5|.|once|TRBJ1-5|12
CASSHHGGPQHF
TGTGCCAGCAGTCACCACGGAGGGCCCCAGCATTTT
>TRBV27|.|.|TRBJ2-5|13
CASGQQGGETQYF
TGTGCCAGCGGGCAACAGGGGGGGGAGACCCAGTACTTC
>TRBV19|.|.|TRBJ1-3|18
CASSIDDRGKGSGNTIYF
TGTGCCAGTAGTATAGATGATCGCGGGAAGGGTTCTGGAAACACCATATATTTT
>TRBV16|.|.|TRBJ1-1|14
CASSRLTGRAEAFF
TGTGCCAGCAGCCGTTTAACGGGCAGGGCTGAAGCTTTCTTT
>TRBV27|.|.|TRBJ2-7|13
CASNLAGTGEQYF
TGTGCCAGCAACCTCGCGGGAACGGGGGAGCAGTACTTC
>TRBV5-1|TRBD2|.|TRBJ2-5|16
CASSLVGGPGGETQYF
TGCGCCAGCAGCTTGGTTGGGGGTCCGGGAGGAGAGACCCAGTACTTC
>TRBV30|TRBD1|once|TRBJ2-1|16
CAWSPSRQGAINEQFF
TGTGCCTGGAGTCCCTCGCGACAGGGGGCTATCAATGAGCAGTTCTTC
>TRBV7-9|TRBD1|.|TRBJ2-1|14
CASSPFAEGQGQFF
TGTGCCAGCAGCCCTTTTGCTGAGGGACAGGGGCAGTTCTTC
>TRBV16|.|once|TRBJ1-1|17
CASSRRQAGPLNTEAFF
TGTGCCAGCAGCCGTAGACAGGCGGGGCCATTGAACACTGAAGCTTTCTTT
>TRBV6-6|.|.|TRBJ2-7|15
CASTQGYLKGYEQYF
TGTGCCAGCACCCAGGGCTACCTTAAGGGGTACGAGCAGTACTTC
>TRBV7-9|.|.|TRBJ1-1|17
CASSSWAFAPLDTEAFF
TGTGCCAGCAGCTCCTGGGCGTTCGCACCCTTGGACACTGAAGCTTTCTTT
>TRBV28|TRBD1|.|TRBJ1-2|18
CASSLIRQGVGPNYGYTF
TGTGCCAGCAGTTTAATTCGACAGGGGGTAGGGCCCAACTATGGCTACACCTTC
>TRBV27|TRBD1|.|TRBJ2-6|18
CASSPRPGQGSGANVLTF
TGTGCCAGCAGTCCTAGACCGGGACAGGGGTCGGGGGCCAACGTCCTGACTTTC
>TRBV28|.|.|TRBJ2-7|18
CASSLASFNRARDYEQYF
TGTGCCAGCAGTTTGGCTTCCTTCAACAGGGCTCGGGACTACGAGCAGTACTTC
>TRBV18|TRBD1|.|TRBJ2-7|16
CASSPLGTGGGYEQYF
TGTGCCAGCTCACCGTTGGGGACAGGGGGAGGTTACGAGCAGTACTTC
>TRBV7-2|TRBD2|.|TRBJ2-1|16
CASRPSRAGDGGEQFF
TGTGCCAGCAGGCCTAGCAGAGCGGGAGATGGGGGTGAGCAGTTCTTC
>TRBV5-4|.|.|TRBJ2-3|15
CASSWGPEGADTQYF
TGTGCCAGCAGCTGGGGTCCGGAAGGCGCAGATACGCAGTATTTT
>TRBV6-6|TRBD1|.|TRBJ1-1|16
CASSRGQGNWNTEAFF
TGTGCCAGCAGCCGGGGACAGGGGAATTGGAACACTGAAGCTTTCTTT